This T cell receptor beta chain stems from a study of cytomegalovirus exposure and HLA in healthy donors. Study-wide points: In vitro checks showed that a few CMV-associated chains really do target CMV antigens.

Vbeta (60) and Jbeta (13) primers were used in the PCR. Profiling relied on immunoSEQ multiplex PCR, and the TCRdb table lists in-frame clones only, not all of them. The data hold about 130,000 clones, with around four fifths observed a single time. CDR3 length: 15 amino acids. Trimming cost V 0 bases and J 0 bases, with 9 bases left between them. The V gene's germline CDR1 is LGHNA and CDR2 YSLEER. On this clone itself: Its antigen is undetermined.

The receptor was isolated from a boy aged 5-17 years in good health and CMV-seronegative. The material sequenced was PBMCs. This sequence joins TRBV4-3 and TRBJ2-7; tentatively, D is TRBD2 (5 bases). In DNA, the CDR3 is TGCGCCAGCAGCCAAGATATAGGGAGCTCCTACGAGCAGTACTTC. Translation gives CASSQDIGSSYEQYF.